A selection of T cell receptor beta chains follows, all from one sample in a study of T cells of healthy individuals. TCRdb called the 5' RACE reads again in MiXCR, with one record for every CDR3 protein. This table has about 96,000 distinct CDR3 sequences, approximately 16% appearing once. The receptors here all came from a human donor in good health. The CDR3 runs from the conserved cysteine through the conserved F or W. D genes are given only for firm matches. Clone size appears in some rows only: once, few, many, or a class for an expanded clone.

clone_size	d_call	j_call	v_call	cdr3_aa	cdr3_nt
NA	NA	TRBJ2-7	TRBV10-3	CAIGDISYEQYF	TGTGCCATCGGAGATATTTCCTACGAGCAGTACTTC
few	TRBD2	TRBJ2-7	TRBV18	CASSPTGTSDYEQYF	TGTGCCAGCTCACCAACCGGGACTAGCGACTACGAGCAGTACTTC
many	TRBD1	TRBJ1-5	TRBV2	CASRRDRGVSRQPQHF	TGTGCCAGCAGGAGGGACAGGGGAGTCTCCAGACAGCCCCAGCATTTT
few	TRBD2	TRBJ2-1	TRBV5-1	CASSSLAGASNEQFF	TGCGCCAGCAGCTCCTTAGCGGGAGCGAGCAATGAGCAGTTCTTC
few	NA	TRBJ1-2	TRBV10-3	CAISDGHNYGYTF	TGTGCCATCAGTGATGGACATAACTATGGCTACACCTTC
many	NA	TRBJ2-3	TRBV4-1	CASSGGTDTQYF	TGCGCCAGCAGCGGGGGGACAGATACGCAGTATTTT
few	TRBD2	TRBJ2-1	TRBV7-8	CASSLVPSGIPLVWFF	TGTGCCAGCAGCTTGGTCCCTAGCGGGATCCCATTGGTGTGGTTCTTC
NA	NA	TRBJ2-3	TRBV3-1	CASSQDSDGDTQYF	TGTGCCAGCAGCCAAGATTCCGATGGGGATACGCAGTATTTT
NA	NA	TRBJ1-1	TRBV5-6	CASSLSFRQMNTEAFF	TGTGCCAGCAGCTTAAGTTTCCGACAGATGAACACTGAAGCTTTCTTT
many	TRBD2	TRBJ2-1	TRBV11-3	CASSLTSGGYNEQFF	TGTGCCAGCAGCTTGACTAGCGGGGGCTACAATGAGCAGTTCTTC
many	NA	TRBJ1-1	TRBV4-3	CASSQDRRQVYTEAFF	TGCGCCAGCAGCCAAGATAGGAGACAGGTATACACTGAAGCTTTCTTT
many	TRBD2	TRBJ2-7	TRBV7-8	CASSQTSGVYEQYF	TGTGCCAGCAGCCAGACTAGCGGGGTTTACGAGCAGTACTTC
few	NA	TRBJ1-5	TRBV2	CASSEFQGQSPQHF	TGTGCCAGCAGTGAGTTTCAGGGCCAATCGCCCCAGCATTTT
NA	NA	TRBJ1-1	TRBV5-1	CASSLAAGKWTEAFF	TGCGCCAGCAGCTTGGCCGCGGGGAAATGGACTGAAGCTTTCTTT
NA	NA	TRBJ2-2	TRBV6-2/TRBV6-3	CASSYFRVPNTGELFF	TGTGCCAGCAGTTACTTCAGGGTTCCGAACACCGGGGAGCTGTTTTTT
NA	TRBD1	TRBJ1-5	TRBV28	CASTPARGGVRNQPQHF	TGTGCCAGCACCCCCGCCAGGGGGGGGGTTCGAAATCAGCCCCAGCATTTT
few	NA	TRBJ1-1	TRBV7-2	CASSLGIGEREAFF	TGTGCCAGCAGCTTAGGGATTGGTGAGAGGGAAGCTTTCTTT
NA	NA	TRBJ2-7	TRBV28	CASSLFGGTYEQYF	TGTGCCAGCAGTTTATTTGGGGGAACCTACGAGCAGTACTTC